This TCR beta chain was captured by sequencing in a study of OX40 agonist ivuxolimab in advanced cancers. Study information: The study enrolled dose-escalation patients with hepatocellular carcinoma, melanoma, renal cell or head and neck cancer.

Produced via immunoSEQ multiplex PCR; TCRdb's table is partial and in-frame only. Among tens of thousands of clones listed, 85% to 90% were seen once. V shed 0 bases and J 0 bases; nucleotides not matched to a gene: 10. The germline V gene has CDR1 SGHDT and CDR2 YYEEEE. The CDR3 loop spans 18 amino acids. This sequence was found in an adult with an advanced solid tumor such as melanoma, head and neck, liver or kidney cancer. The chain joins TRBV5-6 to TRBJ2-7, with 9 positions matching TRBD1. Sample: CD4+ or CD8+ T cells sorted from blood, taken in a trial of the OX40 agonist ivuxolimab. CDR3 protein: CASSLAGWTGAISYEQYF. The DNA for the CDR3 is TGTGCCAGCAGCTTGGCGGGGTGGACAGGGGCCATCTCCTACGAGCAGTACTTC.